These 22 T cell receptor beta chains were all obtained from the same sample, sequenced in a study of preoperative IRX-2 immunotherapy in early breast cancer. Sequencing was performed with immunoSEQ multiplex PCR; in TCRdb, only in-frame clones are kept and a portion is missing. Of 75,000 to 100,000 clones in the sample, 86% were seen once. Treatment reported: preoperative locoregional IRX-2 cytokine immunotherapy. Sequencing was performed on tumor tissue, taken after IRX-2 immunotherapy. The receptors shown here come from a human donor with breast cancer.

The chain links TRBV28 to TRBJ1-1; D call uncertain. The CDR3 loop spans 14 amino acids. Germline lookup yields CDR1 MDHEN and CDR2 SYDVKM. The V end was cut by 5 bases, the J end by 13 bases, with 23 bases between. The CDR3 DNA follows: TGTGCCAGCAGTGCCCGGGCGCGGAGGAGCAAGGATTTCTTT. Protein: CASSARARRSKDFF.

The chain employs TRBV9 and TRBJ2-1; 7 bases are a match to TRBD2. The CDR3 spans 16 residues. Germline V gene data show CDR1 as SGDLS and CDR2 as YYNGEE. V gave up 3 bases and J gave up 4 bases; unmatched junction bases: 10. In DNA form, the CDR3 reads TGTGCCAGCAGCGCAGAAGTAGCGGGTACTTACAATGAGCAGTTCTTC. Its protein is CASSAEVAGTYNEQFF.

This sequence joins TRBV23-1 and TRBJ1-1; D call uncertain. TRBV23-1 is given ORF status, its function remaining uncertain. With 6 bases removed from V and 6 bases from J, the gap between germline ends came to 14 bases. The CDR3 totals 13 residues. CDR3 DNA sequence: TGCGCCAGCAGCTTGGTCCTCAACGCTGAAGCTTTCTTT. Encoded protein: CASSLVLNAEAFF.

This clone was recorded only once. V and J are TRBV1 and TRBJ1-6; no check of the table's D call, TRBD1, against the DNA was made. TRBV1 corresponds to a pseudogene. This CDR3 comprises 15 residues. The CDR3, as DNA: TGCGCCAGCAGCCAAGACGGACAGGGGGCGATGCTCCTCCACTTT. Translated: CASSQDGQGAMLLHF.

The V call is TRBV19, the J call TRBJ2-2; D may be TRBD1 or TRBD2 (5 bases each). Germline V gene data show CDR1 as LNHDA and CDR2 as SQIVND (reference sequence). This CDR3 comprises 17 residues. With 5 bases removed from V and 5 bases from J, the gap between germline ends came to 21 bases. CDR3 DNA sequence: TGTGCCAGTAGTCATCAACCCGGGAACAGGAGGACCGGGGAGCTGTTTTTT. Translated, it gives CASSHQPGNRRTGELFF.

This sequence joins TRBV22-1 and TRBJ2-1. TRBV22-1 has pseudogene status. The CDR3 runs 15 residues. DNA for the CDR3: TGTGCCAGCAGTTCACAGGGAGGCGCCTACAATGAGCAGTTCTTC. Translated, it gives CASSSQGGAYNEQFF.

The chain recombines TRBV28 with TRBJ2-1; D may correspond to TRBD1 or TRBD2 (5 bases each). The V and J ends lost 7 bases and 4 bases respectively, with 11 bases between them. The CDR3 totals 13 residues. Germline assignment: CDR1 MDHEN and CDR2 SYDVKM. The CDR3 DNA follows: TGTGCCAGCACCCAGGGACCATACAATGAGCAGTTCTTC. It specifies CASTQGPYNEQFF.

The chain is built from TRBV7-4 and TRBJ2-1; D not certain. The V and J ends lost 6 bases and 5 bases respectively, with 11 bases between them. The germline gives CDR1 SGHVT, CDR2 SQSDAQ. The CDR3 covers 13 residues. CDR3 amino acids: CASSLTLDNEQFF. CDR3 DNA: TGTGCCAGCAGTTTGACCCTGGACAATGAGCAGTTCTTC.

The chain joins TRBV30 to TRBJ1-2; 8 bases map to TRBD1. Trimming cost V 3 bases and J 5 bases; bases outside gene matches: 5. Germline CDR1 and CDR2: GTSNPN and SVGIG (reference sequence). This CDR3 region has 13 residues. The CDR3 spells CAWSSGTGYGYTF. The CDR3 DNA sequence: TGTGCCTGGAGCTCCGGGACAGGTTATGGCTACACCTTC.

This clone was seen a few times. This chain connects TRBV29-1 to TRBJ2-2, with a possible D match to TRBD2 (6 bases). In germline, CDR1 is SQVTM, CDR2 ANQGSEA. The CDR3 spans 14 residues. The V and J ends lost 6 bases and 5 bases respectively, with 16 bases between them. The CDR3 loop is CSVEKNAGTGELFF. The DNA for the CDR3 is TGCAGCGTCGAGAAAAATGCGGGGACCGGGGAGCTGTTTTTT.

The chain recombines TRBV15 with TRBJ1-2; 9 nucleotides match TRBD1. Losses at the gene ends were 5 bases for V and 1 base for J; bases not matched to a gene: 8. This CDR3 has 16 amino acids. Germline CDR1 is LNHNV and CDR2 is YYDKDF (reference sequence). The CDR3 bases are TGTGCCACCAGCCGGGACAGGGAAGTCTTTAACTATGGCTACACCTTC. Protein product: CATSRDREVFNYGYTF.

The rearrangement joins TRBV9 to TRBJ2-2; 8 bases are a match to TRBD1. This CDR3 is built from 15 residues. J gave up 7 bases and V 0 bases, and 5 bases lay outside the gene matches. Germline lookup yields CDR1 SGDLS and CDR2 YYNGEE. The CDR3 DNA is TGTGCCAGCAGCGTAGGACAGGGGCTAGGCGGGGAGCTGTTTTTT. It yields the protein CASSVGQGLGGELFF. Complete variable domain (other parts from reference TRBV9 and TRBJ2-2): DSGVTQTPKHLITATGQRVTLRCSPRSGDLSVYWYQQSLDQGLQFLIQYYNGEERAKGNILERFSAQQFPDLHSELNLSSLELGDSALYFCASSVGQGLGGELFFGEGSRLTVL.

The V and J genes are TRBV7-8 and TRBJ2-5; the D gene could be TRBD1 or TRBD2 (5 bases each). V was pared by 6 bases and J by 4 bases, with 15 bases between. Germline V gene data show CDR1 as SGHVS and CDR2 as FQNEAQ. The CDR3 sequence is 14 residues long. The chain's CDR3 is CASSPDRSGETQYF. CDR3 nucleotide sequence: TGTGCCAGCAGTCCCGACAGAAGCGGAGAGACCCAGTACTTC. Combining the CDR3 with reference TRBV7-8 and TRBJ2-5 gives the whole variable domain GAGVSQSPRYKVAKRGQDVALRCDPISGHVSLFWYQQALGQGPEFLTYFQNEAQLDKSGLPSDRFFAERPEGSVSTLKIQRTQQEDSAVYLCASSPDRSGETQYFGPGTRLLVL.

The chain employs TRBV6-8 and TRBJ1-5, with D perhaps TRBD1 (5 bases). V shed 2 bases and J shed 5 bases, with 10 bases lying between them. In germline, CDR1 is MNHGY, CDR2 SAAAGT. This CDR3 is built from 14 residues. CDR3 sequence reads: CASSYRQGDQPQHF. The CDR3 DNA is TGTGCCAGCAGTTACCGGCAGGGAGATCAGCCCCAGCATTTT.

Worth noting for this clone: One junction end disagrees with the germline gene, perhaps due to a read error. The CDR3, as DNA: TGTGCCACCAGCCGAGACAGGGCCTCGGGGCAGCCCCAGCATTTT. Protein sequence: CATSRDRASGQPQHF. The chain carries TRBV15 and TRBJ1-5, with TRBD1 identical over 7 bases. CDR3 size: 15 residues. In germline, CDR1 is LNHNV, CDR2 YYDKDF (reference sequence).

The J gene is TRBJ1-2, the V gene TRBV18; D ambiguous. Trimming took off 3 bases at V and 3 bases at J, with 17 bases between the two ends. Germline V gene sequence: CDR1 KGHSH, CDR2 LQKENI. The CDR3 covers 16 residues. As DNA, the CDR3 is TGTGCCAGCTCACCCATTATCAGGAACCTCGACTATGGCTACACCTTC. Translating gives CASSPIIRNLDYGYTF.

The chain has TRBV28 and TRBJ1-1; D not resolved. Per the germline V gene, CDR1 is MDHEN and CDR2 is SYDVKM. Trimming removed 5 bases at V and 3 bases at J, with 7 bases between. This CDR3 is 12 amino acids long. Written as DNA, the CDR3 is TGTGCCAGCAGTCGACGTTACACTGAAGCTTTCTTT. This gives the protein CASSRRYTEAFF.

This chain joins TRBV15 and TRBJ1-5; the match to TRBD1 covers 9 bases. With 0 bases clipped from V and 6 bases from J, the junction kept 9 bases outside the gene matches. There are 17 residues in the CDR3. The germline V gene has CDR1 LNHNV and CDR2 YYDKDF (reference sequence). The CDR3 region is CATSRDIGTGKTQPQHF. The CDR3 coding sequence is TGTGCCACCAGCAGAGATATCGGGACAGGGAAGACTCAGCCCCAGCATTTT.

A few counts support this clone. V and J are TRBV11-3 and TRBJ1-2, with 8 bases lining up with TRBD1. V lost 6 bases, J lost 5 bases, and 8 bases stayed unmatched. The CDR3 extends over 14 amino acids. Germline CDR1 SGHNT, CDR2 YENEEA. Here the CDR3 DNA reads TGTGCCAGCAGACCCGGGACAGGCACGTATGGCTACACCTTC. It codes for CASRPGTGTYGYTF.

V gene TRBV30 combines with J gene TRBJ1-5, with D unresolved. V shed 0 bases and J shed 4 bases, with 10 bases lying between them. CDR1 GTSNPN and CDR2 SVGIG come from the germline V gene (reference sequence). The CDR3 contains 14 residues. The DNA for the CDR3 is TGTGCCTGGAGTGTATTGAAGGAAAATCAGCCCCAGCATTTT. Translated, it gives CAWSVLKENQPQHF.

This sequence joins TRBV6-7 and TRBJ2-7; the match to TRBD2 covers 8 bases. TRBV6-7 is filed as an ORF, its function uncertain. Trimming took 5 bases from V and 9 from J; bases not matched to a gene: 9. The CDR3 has 13 residues. The CDR3 DNA reads as TGTGCCAGCAGTGAAGCGGGAGCGGTTTGGCAGTACTTC. This codes for CASSEAGAVWQYF.

The genes are TRBV7-2 and TRBJ1-1; D call uncertain. Germline loops: CDR1 SGHTA, CDR2 FQGNSA. The V end was cut by 4 bases, the J end by 0 bases, with 9 bases between. The CDR3 length is 14 residues. DNA for the CDR3: TGTGCCAGCAGCTCACGACTCATGAACACTGAAGCTTTCTTT. This gives the protein CASSSRLMNTEAFF. Full variable domain (remainder filled in from reference TRBV7-2 and TRBJ1-1): GAGVSQSPSNKVTEKGKDVELRCDPISGHTALYWYRQSLGQGLEFLIYFQGNSAPDKSGLPSDRFSAERTGGSVSTLTIQRTQQEDSAVYLCASSSRLMNTEAFFGQGTRLTVV.